This T cell receptor (beta chain) stems from a study of Ad26.COV2.S vaccination and SARS-CoV-2 variants. Study-level points and caveats: Breadth, reportedly substantial, characterized the spike-specific CD8+ and CD4+ T cell responses after vaccination. It was vaccine recipients, not placebo recipients, who had the higher spike-specific TCR breadth.

Repertoires were generated with immunoSEQ multiplex PCR, while TCRdb's copy carries only in-frame clones and drops some. The table records about 280,000 clones, around 87% of them present only once. This clone showed up just a few times. As yet, its antigen is unknown. Sample treatment: 19 received Ad26.COV2.S at low or high dose, single or two shots; roughly five received placebo; per-sample allocation not given. Specimens were obtained on day 63 following the first vaccine or placebo injection. V lost 8 bases and J 1 base, leaving 12 bases between the germline ends. The CDR3 runs to 14 residues. CDR1 is SGHTA and CDR2 is FQGNSA in the germline V gene.

The gene calls are TRBV7-2 and TRBJ1-5; D uncertain. This material consisted of peripheral blood, taken in a trial of Ad26.COV2.S vaccine versus placebo. The clonotype comes from a person aged 18-60 years who received the Ad26.COV2.S COVID-19 vaccine or a placebo. This CDR3 is CASGGDGSNQPQHF. The CDR3 DNA reads TGTGCCAGCGGTGGGGATGGGAGCAATCAGCCCCAGCATTTT.